This T cell receptor beta chain is from a study of cytomegalovirus exposure and HLA in healthy donors. Study-level results: Information on immune exposure was restricted to one variable (CMV serostatus). A later analysis showed TCR association rates differing by HLA locus, peaking at DRB1 and lowest at HLA-C.

Primers for the PCR totalled 60 Vbeta and 13 Jbeta. The assay was immunoSEQ multiplex PCR, and TCRdb's table has in-frame clones only and misses some. Here the sample spans 150,000 to 200,000 clones, around three quarters being singletons. In its sample, this clone was seen once. Its cognate antigen is unknown. The CDR3 runs to 13 residues. In germline, CDR1 is SEHNR, CDR2 FQNEAQ (reference sequence). Trimming left V 5 bases short and J 10 bases short, with 15 bases between. Source material: PBMCs. The sequence was collected from a woman aged 35 to 49 in good health and CMV-seronegative. V gene TRBV7-9 combines with J gene TRBJ2-1; a possible D gene is TRBD2 (5 bases). The CDR3 is CASSNLAAEEQFF. The CDR3 nucleotides read TGTGCCAGCAGCAATCTGGCAGCGGAGGAGCAGTTCTTC.